The clone carrying this TCR beta chain came up a few times. As yet, its antigen is unknown. Additional DNA sequences in this sample encode the identical CDR3. The sample originates from a study of beta chain features in type 1 diabetes. The collection from each donor was one heparinised blood draw averaging approximately 110 mL. Study conclusions and caveats: All four CD4+ subsets of Type 1 diabetes patients contained TCRB CDR3s that were moderately but significantly shorter. Insertions at VDJ junctions were less frequent in type 1 diabetes patients. These patients also deleted more nucleotides at the same junctions.

The isolated RNA, all of it, was reverse transcribed, so expressed TCRB transcripts were what got sequenced. The assay was immunoSEQ multiplex PCR, and TCRdb's table has in-frame clones only and misses some. The repertoire has over 500,000 clones, around a sixth of them found once; the top ten carry more than 0.08%. The germline CDR1 and CDR2 sequences are LNHDA and SQIVND (reference sequence). Trimming took off 7 bases at V and 4 bases at J, with 13 bases between the two ends. The CDR3 length is 14 residues. The TCR sequence derives from a young man in good health. This rearrangement joins TRBV19 to TRBJ2-2, with D perhaps matching TRBD2 (6 bases). Sequenced sample: naive CD4+ T cells from blood. CDR3 nucleotides: TGTGCCAGTATGGAGGGGCCGGGCACCGGGGAGCTGTTTTTT. This sequence encodes CASMEGPGTGELFF.